The 24 T cell receptor beta chains in this list originate from one sample, sequenced in a study of T-cell reconstitution after alpha-beta-depleted transplantation in children. TCRbeta library construction was performed incorporating unique molecular identifiers. TCRdb re-analysed the PCR reads in MiXCR, keeping a single row per CDR3 protein. The table lists 500,000 to 650,000 distinct CDR3 sequences, over 10% of them singletons, with around 15% in the top ten. This sample comprised PBMCs, mostly from graft donor cells, obtained 180 days after TCRalphabeta/CD19-depleted stem cell transplant. These receptors originate from a female patient between 2 and 15 years old who had a stem cell transplant for aplastic anemia, so the T cells may come from the graft donor.

The chain is built from TRBV12-3 or TRBV12-4 and TRBJ2-7; no definite D call. V lost 5 bases to trimming and J lost 0 bases, with 14 bases between them. This CDR3 is built from 15 residues. The CDR3 reads CASSELSRSSYEQYV. The CDR3 nucleotides read TGTGCCAGCAGTGAACTCTCCAGGAGCTCCTACGAGCAGTACGTC.

About this clonotype: A much larger clone differs by one base, so this may be a read error. The V call is TRBV29-1, the J call TRBJ1-2; D remains unclear. The V gene's germline CDR1 is SQVTM and CDR2 ANQGSEA. The CDR3 is 13 amino acids. Trimming took 5 bases from V and 4 from J, leaving 14 bases between them. The CDR3 region is CSVPSRAGYGYTF. CDR3 nucleotides: TGCAGCGTTCCTAGCCGCGCCGGCTATGGCTACACCTTC.

This clonotype has ten or more counts. The chain uses TRBV12-3 or TRBV12-4 and TRBJ2-1; perhaps TRBD2 as D (6 bases). This CDR3 has 17 amino acids. Trimming took off 3 bases at V and 0 bases at J, with 15 bases between the two ends. CDR3 coding DNA: TGTGCCAGCAGTTTTGGGGGGAAAGCGGTCTCCTACAATGAGCAGTTCTTC. Residues: CASSFGGKAVSYNEQFF.

A note on this clonotype: A read error may explain this, as a much larger clone is one base away. The gene calls are TRBV20-1 and TRBJ2-1; either TRBD1 or TRBD2 may supply D (5 bases each). The V end lost 7 bases, the J end lost 0 bases, and 13 bases lay between the germline ends. The CDR3 length is 14 residues. Germline V lookup: CDR1 DFQATT, CDR2 SNEGSKA (reference sequence). The CDR3: CSDTWGSSYNEQFF. The CDR3 bases are TGCAGTGATACCTGGGGGAGCTCCTACAATGAGCAGTTCTTC.

This clonotype occurred many times. The chain employs TRBV18 and TRBJ2-3; 7 nucleotides match TRBD1. Germline CDR1 is KGHSH and CDR2 is LQKENI. The CDR3 contains 15 residues. V gave up 3 bases and J gave up 10 bases; unmatched junction bases: 13. The CDR3 nucleotides are TGTGCCAGCTCACCGGGACAGATCACTCATACTCCGCAGTATTTT. Encoded protein: CASSPGQITHTPQYF.

This clonotype came up a few times. The chain combines TRBV28 with TRBJ2-1; maybe TRBD2 (6 bases). This CDR3 region has 14 residues. Germline V gives CDR1 MDHEN, CDR2 SYDVKM. V was cut by 4 bases and J by 9 bases, with 16 bases left in between. The CDR3 bases are TGTGCCAGCAGTTGGGGGTCTAGCGATGGTGAGCAGTTCTTC. Translation gives CASSWGSSDGEQFF.

This clonotype has a handful of counts. The rearrangement joins TRBV7-2 to TRBJ2-5; the D gene is possibly TRBD1 (5 bases). The V and J ends lost 6 bases and 3 bases respectively, with 23 bases between them. CDR3 length equals 17 residues. Per germline, CDR1 SGHTA and CDR2 FQGNSA. The CDR3 bases are TGTGCCAGCAGACCCACGTTGATCAGGCAGGGTAAAGAGACCCAGTACTTC. Residues: CASRPTLIRQGKETQYF.

The V gene is TRBV7-9, the J gene TRBJ2-3; D is ambiguous. Germline loops: CDR1 SEHNR, CDR2 FQNEAQ (reference sequence). This CDR3 has 11 amino acids. Trimming left V 4 bases short and J 9 bases short, with 8 bases between. This CDR3 reads CASSSGPTQYF. CDR3 in DNA: TGTGCCAGCAGCTCAGGACCAACGCAGTATTTT.

Only a few counts were recorded for this clonotype. The chain's CDR3 is CASSRQGTGSYEQYV. CDR3 in DNA: TGTGCCAGCAGCCGCCAGGGGACGGGAAGCTACGAGCAGTACGTC. The V and J genes are TRBV7-2 and TRBJ2-7; possibly TRBD1 for D (6 bases). The V end was cut by 5 bases, the J end by 3 bases, with 17 bases between. CDR3 length: 15 amino acids. CDR1 and CDR2 (germline): SGHTA, FQGNSA.

This clonotype was recorded once. The V and J genes are TRBV7-9 and TRBJ2-7; D perhaps matches TRBD1 (5 bases). The V end was cut by 3 bases, the J end by 2 bases, with 14 bases between. Germline V CDR1 and CDR2: SEHNR, FQNEAQ (reference sequence). This CDR3 spans 15 amino acids. CDR3 nucleotide sequence: TGTGCCAGCAGCTTTACAGGCTACCGTACCTACGAGCAGTACTTC. Its translation is CASSFTGYRTYEQYF.

This clonotype has just a few counts. The chain joins TRBV18 to TRBJ2-7, with D unresolved. CDR1 and CDR2 from the germline V gene are KGHSH and LQKENI. The CDR3 runs 14 residues. V gave up 1 base and J gave up 6 bases, with 13 bases separating them. DNA for the CDR3: TGTGCCAGCTCACCACAGTCTACCAATACCGAGCAGTACGTC. This codes for CASSPQSTNTEQYV.

This clonotype was observed a handful of times. The J gene is TRBJ2-4, the V gene TRBV20-1; 9 bases align to TRBD2. The CDR3 length is 17 residues. CDR1 DFQATT and CDR2 SNEGSKA come from the germline V gene (reference sequence). V lost 7 bases, J lost 0 bases, and 13 bases stayed unmatched. As DNA, the CDR3 is TGCAGTGGTAGCGGGGGTCTCCGGGGGGTAGCCAAAAACATTCAGTACTTC. Residues: CSGSGGLRGVAKNIQYF.

The chain couples TRBV11-3 to TRBJ2-3; no reliable D call. Germline lookup yields CDR1 SGHNT and CDR2 YENEEA. The CDR3 is made up of 17 amino acids. With 4 bases removed from V and 4 bases from J, the gap between germline ends came to 21 bases. CDR3 sequence (DNA): TGTGCCAGCAGCTGTGAGGACGCTATTAAGGGCCCAGATACGCAGTATTTT. This gives the protein CASSCEDAIKGPDTQYF. Full variable domain (missing parts from reference TRBV11-3 and TRBJ2-3): EAGVVQSPRYKIIEKKQPVAFWCNPISGHNTLYWYLQNLGQGPELLIRYENEEAVDDSQLPKDRFSAERLKGVDSTLKIQPAELGDSAVYLCASSCEDAIKGPDTQYFGPGTRLTVL.

The CDR3 region is CASSRAGEAGVTQYF. CDR3 sequence (DNA): TGCGCCAGCAGCCGAGCGGGAGAGGCGGGGGTGACCCAGTACTTC. The chain carries TRBV5-1 and TRBJ2-5; 8 nucleotides align to TRBD2. With V trimmed by 4 bases and J by 7 bases, 12 bases remained unmatched. This CDR3 is built from 15 residues. The germline V gene encodes CDR1 SGHRS and CDR2 YFSETQ. The variable domain in full, with the rest retrieved from reference TRBV5-1 and TRBJ2-5, is KAGVTQTPRYLIKTRGQQVTLSCSPISGHRSVSWYQQTPGQGLQFLFEYFSETQRNKGNFPGRFSGRQFSNSRSEMNVSTLELGDSALYLCASSRAGEAGVTQYFGPGTRLLVL.

This rearrangement joins TRBV12-3 or TRBV12-4 to TRBJ2-5, with D uncertain. The CDR3 loop spans 15 amino acids. V dropped 4 bases and J dropped 1 base, with 13 bases sitting between them. The CDR3 nucleotides are TGTGCCAGCAGTTCTGCCGTCGGCTTCCAAGAGACCCAGTACTTC. This encodes CASSSAVGFQETQYF.

V and J are TRBV6-5 and TRBJ2-5; tentatively, D is TRBD1 (5 bases). V lost 2 bases to trimming and J lost 5 bases, with 12 bases between them. Germline loops: CDR1 MNHEY, CDR2 SVGAGI. CDR3 length equals 14 residues. In DNA, the CDR3 is TGTGCCAGCAGTTACGGGTCCAGGGTGGAGACCCAGTACTTC. It codes for CASSYGSRVETQYF.

In the case of this clonotype: A much larger clone lies a single base off, so this may be a read error. The chain uses TRBV4-1 and TRBJ2-5, with TRBD2 matching 9 bases. Germline lookup yields CDR1 MGHRA and CDR2 YSYEKL. CDR3 length: 19 amino acids. In nucleotides, the CDR3 is TGTGCCAGCAGCCCCGGGATAGGGTTTCTAGCGGGATTTCAAGAGACCCAGTACTTC. Translated, it gives CASSPGIGFLAGFQETQYF.

Only a few counts were recorded for this clonotype. The chain employs TRBV4-3 and TRBJ2-2; 13 bases line up with TRBD2. From germline, CDR1 is LGHNA and CDR2 YSLEER. The ends lost 3 bases at V and 5 bases at J; junction bases unmatched: 12. The CDR3 loop spans 19 amino acids. The CDR3: CASSHRPGLAGSGTGELFF. The CDR3 DNA reads TGCGCCAGCAGCCACCGACCGGGACTAGCGGGATCAGGTACCGGGGAGCTGTTTTTT.

This clonotype has more than one count but fewer than ten. The chain uses TRBV7-2 and TRBJ2-7, with 9 bases matching TRBD2. Germline V gene lookup returns CDR1 SGHTA and CDR2 FQGNSA. The CDR3 has 16 residues. V dropped 2 bases and J dropped 7; count of bases not matched to a gene: 12. Here the CDR3 reads CASSLPPWREGREQYF. For the CDR3, the DNA is TGTGCCAGCAGCTTACCCCCATGGCGGGAGGGCAGGGAGCAGTACTTC.

V gene TRBV7-9 combines with J gene TRBJ2-5; no definite D call. Germline V gene data show CDR1 as SEHNR and CDR2 as FQNEAQ (reference sequence). V was clipped by 1 base and J by 5 bases, with 8 bases between them. CDR3 length equals 13 residues. The CDR3 sequence: CASSLDGLETQYF. The CDR3 region has the DNA TGTGCCAGCAGCTTAGATGGGTTGGAGACCCAGTACTTC.

This clonotype occurred a few times. The rearrangement links TRBV7-2 to TRBJ1-2; D unclear. The ends were cut back, 7 bases at V and 1 base at J, with 13 bases in the middle. The CDR3 loop spans 14 amino acids. Per germline, CDR1 SGHTA and CDR2 FQGNSA. In DNA form, the CDR3 reads TGTGCCAGCACCCCAAACGGGCTTAACTATGGCTACACCTTC. Its protein is CASTPNGLNYGYTF.

The V gene is TRBV27, the J gene TRBJ1-6; D gene unclear. Between the trimmed V and J ends, which lost 6 bases and 5 bases, there was a span of 8 bases. The CDR3 totals 13 residues. Germline CDR1 and CDR2: MNHEY and SMNVEV (reference sequence). The CDR3 DNA sequence: TGTGCCAGCAGGGGGAGGGATAATTCACCCCTCCACTTT. Its protein product is CASRGRDNSPLHF.

This clonotype was seen a handful of times. The rearrangement joins TRBV7-8 to TRBJ2-7; D unresolved. Germline CDR1 and CDR2: SGHVS and FQNEAQ. The length of the CDR3 is 14 residues. Between the trimmed V and J ends, which lost 1 base and 0 bases, there was a span of 7 bases. The DNA of the CDR3 is TGTGCCAGCAGCTTAGAGGTTAGCTCCTACGAGCAGTACTTC. Amino acids: CASSLEVSSYEQYF.

This clonotype was counted many times. The chain combines TRBV28 with TRBJ1-2; tentatively, D is TRBD1 (5 bases). Germline assignment: CDR1 MDHEN and CDR2 SYDVKM. The CDR3 loop spans 17 amino acids. Deletions cut 8 bases from V and 4 bases from J, with 26 bases between. CDR3: CASLTPLGTSKSYGYTF. The CDR3 nucleotides read TGTGCCAGCCTTACTCCCCTTGGGACCAGCAAGAGCTATGGCTACACCTTC.